The source of this T cell receptor (beta chain) is a study of T cell repertoires in cytomegalovirus infection. Germline lookup yields CDR1 DFQATT and CDR2 SNEGSKA (reference sequence). The CDR3 is 15 residues long. Trimming took 5 bases from V and 2 from J; bases not matched to a gene: 8. Whole-study findings and limits: Cumulated frequencies of public TCR beta families served to identify carriers of CMV plus the relevant HLA.

This clonotype showed up many times. Its antigen remains unknown. TCRdb re-called the reads with MiXCR, one entry per CDR3 protein. The sample has around 530,000 distinct CDR3 sequences, about a quarter seen once. Specimen: PBMCs. V usage is TRBV20-1 and J usage is TRBJ2-1; 8 bases are shared with TRBD1. The sequence was obtained from a human donor in good health (CMV status not recorded). Some clones in this sample may be carry-over from other donors' samples. The CDR3 region is CSAGGQEGTYNEQFF. The CDR3 DNA reads TGCAGTGCTGGGGGACAGGAGGGCACCTACAATGAGCAGTTCTTC.